This T cell receptor (beta chain) was recorded in a study of T cell responses to AZD1222 COVID-19 vaccine. Generated by immunoSEQ multiplex PCR, the TCRdb table keeps only in-frame clones and is missing some. The repertoire holds about 91,000 clones, with around 90% as singletons. Germline values: CDR1 SNHLY, CDR2 FYNNEI. The CDR3 consists of 14 residues. Germline trimming cut 7 bases from V and 7 bases from J; bases unmatched to any gene: 11. The rearrangement uses TRBV2 and TRBJ2-5; 8 bases are a match to TRBD2. Sequenced material: peripheral blood, taken 28 days after the second AZD1222 dose. The TCR sequence derives from an adult who received the AZD1222 COVID-19 vaccine. CDR3 residues: CASMGIAGFATQYF. As DNA, the CDR3 is TGTGCCAGCATGGGAATAGCGGGGTTTGCGACCCAGTACTTC.